This entry features one TCR beta chain sequence. There are 15 residues in the CDR3. Germline assignment: CDR1 SNHLY and CDR2 FYNNEI. V lost 7 bases, J lost 4 bases, and 12 bases stayed unmatched. These data originate in a study of PD-L1 blockade in urothelial cancer. For the study at large: Male sex and bladder-origin urothelial cancer were recorded for about 85% of the roughly 30 patients.

PCRs were each spiked with synthetic TCR analog templates. Produced via immunoSEQ multiplex PCR; TCRdb's table is partial and in-frame only. The sample lists just over 20,000 clones, nearly 90% occurring once. This specimen consisted of PBMCs, obtained around atezolizumab (anti-PD-L1) treatment. The TCR originated in an older woman with urothelial cancer. The chain recombines TRBV2 with TRBJ2-5; TRBD1 matches 7 bases. The CDR3 loop reads CASTQSEAGGETQYF. Written as DNA, the CDR3 is TGTGCCAGCACCCAATCTGAGGCAGGGGGAGAGACCCAGTACTTC.